A selection of T cell receptor beta chains follows, all from one sample in a study of T cells after yellow fever vaccination. TCRdb ran MiXCR on the 5' RACE reads and lists one entry per CDR3 protein. Here the sample spans about 320,000 distinct CDR3 sequences, approximately 4.5% being singletons. Material: PBMCs, obtained 15 days after the yellow fever booster vaccination. The receptors here all came from a man aged 18 to 35 who received the YFV17D yellow fever vaccine. Both conserved end residues are part of each CDR3.

J gene: TRBJ2-3; CDR3 length: 12; V gene: TRBV7-2; CDR3 protein: CASSQIADTQYF
J gene: TRBJ2-1; CDR3 length: 12; V gene: TRBV28; CDR3 protein: CATGQGRNEQFF
J gene: TRBJ2-3; CDR3 length: 16; V gene: TRBV20-1; CDR3 protein: CSAGGLAGGLANTQYF
J gene: TRBJ2-7; CDR3 length: 16; V gene: TRBV10-3; CDR3 protein: CAISVGTSGGAQEQYF
J gene: TRBJ2-6; CDR3 length: 18; V gene: TRBV7-8; CDR3 protein: CASSSPTGGSAGANVLTF
J gene: TRBJ2-1; CDR3 length: 13; V gene: TRBV27; CDR3 protein: CASRLAGVNEQFF
J gene: TRBJ1-1; CDR3 length: 12; V gene: TRBV20-1; CDR3 protein: CSARQTIDEAFF
J gene: TRBJ2-2; CDR3 length: 13; V gene: TRBV7-9; CDR3 protein: CASSIQETGELFF
J gene: TRBJ2-3; CDR3 length: 14; V gene: TRBV5-4; CDR3 protein: CASSSRGGADTQYF
J gene: TRBJ2-5; CDR3 length: 16; V gene: TRBV7-9; CDR3 protein: CASSWGEARVLETQYF
J gene: TRBJ2-5; CDR3 length: 15; V gene: TRBV5-1; CDR3 protein: CASSLGTAGQETQYF
J gene: TRBJ2-1; CDR3 length: 18; V gene: TRBV7-6; CDR3 protein: CASRLLAGGPDTYNEQFF
J gene: TRBJ2-3; CDR3 length: 15; V gene: TRBV3-1; CDR3 protein: CASSQLDPARDTQYF
J gene: TRBJ2-7; CDR3 length: 13; V gene: TRBV12-3/TRBV12-4; CDR3 protein: CASSPILPYEQYF
J gene: TRBJ1-1; CDR3 length: 14; V gene: TRBV6-5; CDR3 protein: CASSLGTGRTEAFF
J gene: TRBJ2-7; CDR3 length: 14; V gene: TRBV5-1; CDR3 protein: CASSAAGTAYEQYF